This record covers a single TCR beta chain. This CDR3 spans 11 amino acids. CDR1 is DFQATT and CDR2 is SNEGSKA in the germline V gene (reference sequence). The data were obtained in a study of monozygotic twins with inflammatory bowel disease. TCRdb derives one entry per CDR3 protein from the 5' RACE reads, leaving out DNA. The sample table sets out 150,000 to 200,000 distinct CDR3 sequences. The sequence derives from a human donor with ulcerative colitis or Crohn's disease, or a healthy co-twin of an affected twin (not recorded which). Input material: blood. This chain links TRBV20-1 with TRBJ2-5; TCRdb returns TRBD1, unconfirmable since there is no DNA. CDR3 in amino acids: CSARDSRAQYF.